This T cell receptor beta chain is drawn from a study of T cell changes during pregnancy in multiple sclerosis. Using immunoSEQ multiplex PCR, the repertoire was profiled, and TCRdb retains in-frame clones only, with some absent. Altogether approximately 100,000 clones are present, 80% to 95% being singletons, with the ten largest covering approximately 3.5%. Unmatched junction bases numbered 6, after V lost 8 bases and J lost 4 bases. The germline gives CDR1 SEHNR, CDR2 FQNEAQ (reference sequence). The CDR3 contains 14 residues. The chain combines TRBV7-9 with TRBJ2-1, with TRBD1 identical over 9 bases. The origin of this receptor is a female donor with multiple sclerosis, enrolled in a pregnancy study. The source was peripheral blood, collected after pregnancy. The CDR3 protein is CASRRDRVYNEQFF. DNA of the CDR3: TGTGCCAGCCGTAGGGACAGGGTTTACAATGAGCAGTTCTTC.